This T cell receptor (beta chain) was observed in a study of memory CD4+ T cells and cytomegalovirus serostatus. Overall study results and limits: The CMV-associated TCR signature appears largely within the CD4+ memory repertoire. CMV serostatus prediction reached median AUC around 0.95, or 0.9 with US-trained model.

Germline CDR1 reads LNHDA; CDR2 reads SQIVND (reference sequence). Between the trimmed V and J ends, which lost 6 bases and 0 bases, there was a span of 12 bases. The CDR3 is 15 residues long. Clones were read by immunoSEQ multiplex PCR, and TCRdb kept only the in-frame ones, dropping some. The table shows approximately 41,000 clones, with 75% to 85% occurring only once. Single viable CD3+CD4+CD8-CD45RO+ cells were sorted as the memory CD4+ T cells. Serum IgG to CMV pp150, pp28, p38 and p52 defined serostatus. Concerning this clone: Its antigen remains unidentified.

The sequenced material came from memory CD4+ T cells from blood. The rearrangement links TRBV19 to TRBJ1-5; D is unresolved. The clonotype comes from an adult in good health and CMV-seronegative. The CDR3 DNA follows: TGTGCCAGTAGCTGGAGCTTGTATAGCAATCAGCCCCAGCATTTT. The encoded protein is CASSWSLYSNQPQHF.